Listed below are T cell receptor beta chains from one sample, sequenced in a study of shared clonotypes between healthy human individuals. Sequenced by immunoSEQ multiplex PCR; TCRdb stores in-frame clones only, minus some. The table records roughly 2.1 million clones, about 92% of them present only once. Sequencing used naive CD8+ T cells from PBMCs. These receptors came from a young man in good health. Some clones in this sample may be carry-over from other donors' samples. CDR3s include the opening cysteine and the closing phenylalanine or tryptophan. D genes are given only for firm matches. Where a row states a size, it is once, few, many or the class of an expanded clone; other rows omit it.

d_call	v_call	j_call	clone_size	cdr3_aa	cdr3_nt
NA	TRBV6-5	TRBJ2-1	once	CASSYTGEGNNEQFF	TGTGCCAGCAGTTATACAGGGGAGGGCAACAATGAGCAGTTCTTC
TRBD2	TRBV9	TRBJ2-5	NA	CASSAGMLSGSVETQYF	TGTGCCAGCAGCGCAGGGATGCTCAGCGGGAGCGTTGAGACCCAGTACTTC
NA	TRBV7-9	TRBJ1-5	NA	CASSLVNQPQHF	TGTGCCAGCAGCTTAGTGAATCAGCCCCAGCATTTT
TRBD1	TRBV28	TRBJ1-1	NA	CASSLSTGGTEAFF	TGTGCCAGCAGTTTATCGACAGGGGGAACTGAAGCTTTCTTT
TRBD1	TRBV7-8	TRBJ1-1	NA	CASSKNRGRWTEAFF	TGTGCCAGCAGCAAAAACAGGGGGCGCTGGACTGAAGCTTTCTTT
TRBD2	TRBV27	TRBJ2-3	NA	CASSIGRATDTQYF	TGTGCCAGCAGTATCGGGAGGGCGACAGATACGCAGTATTTT
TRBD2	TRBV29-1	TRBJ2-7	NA	CSVNSGGSYEQYF	TGCAGCGTTAATAGCGGCGGGAGCTACGAGCAGTACTTC
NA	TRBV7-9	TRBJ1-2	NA	CASSFGGEEGYGYTF	TGTGCCAGCAGCTTCGGGGGAGAGGAGGGCTATGGCTACACCTTC
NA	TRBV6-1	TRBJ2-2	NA	CASSEVVGVTGELFF	TGTGCCAGCAGTGAAGTCGTGGGGGTTACCGGGGAGCTGTTTTTT
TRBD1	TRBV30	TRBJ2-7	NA	CAWSPGTGEDEQYF	TGTGCCTGGAGTCCCGGGACAGGGGAGGACGAGCAGTACTTC
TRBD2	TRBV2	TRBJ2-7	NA	CASSVGEGLYEQYF	TGTGCCAGCAGTGTGGGGGAGGGCCTGTACGAGCAGTACTTC
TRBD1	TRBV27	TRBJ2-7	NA	CASTLGTGRSNEQYF	TGTGCCAGCACTTTGGGGACAGGGAGGTCTAACGAGCAGTACTTC
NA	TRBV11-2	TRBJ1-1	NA	CASSPQRVLNTEAFF	TGTGCCAGCAGCCCCCAAAGGGTTTTGAACACTGAAGCTTTCTTT
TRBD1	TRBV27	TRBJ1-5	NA	CASSHFPDRIRQPQHF	TGTGCCAGCAGTCACTTTCCGGACAGGATCCGTCAGCCCCAGCATTTT
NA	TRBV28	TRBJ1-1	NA	CASSMRKTEAFF	TGTGCCAGCAGTATGAGGAAGACTGAAGCTTTCTTT
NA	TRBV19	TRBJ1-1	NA	CASSIHSQPHRGAFF	TGTGCCAGTAGTATACATTCCCAACCCCATCGTGGAGCTTTCTTT
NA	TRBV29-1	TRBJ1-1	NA	CSAPAGGTEAFF	TGCAGCGCCCCGGCTGGGGGCACTGAAGCTTTCTTT
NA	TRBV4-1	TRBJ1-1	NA	CASSQVNKGVGTEAFF	TGCGCCAGCAGCCAAGTGAACAAGGGGGTTGGCACTGAAGCTTTCTTT
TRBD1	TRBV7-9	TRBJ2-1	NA	CASSLVGTAYNEQFF	TGTGCCAGCAGCTTAGTCGGGACAGCATACAATGAGCAGTTCTTC
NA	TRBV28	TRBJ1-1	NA	CASSIWGGRVGTEAFF	TGTGCCAGCAGTATCTGGGGGGGTCGGGTCGGCACTGAAGCTTTCTTT
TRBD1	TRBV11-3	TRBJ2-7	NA	CASSETGSYEQYF	TGTGCCAGCAGCGAGACAGGGTCCTACGAGCAGTACTTC
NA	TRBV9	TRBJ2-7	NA	CASSGVGASSYEQYF	TGTGCCAGCAGCGGTGTTGGGGCGAGCTCCTACGAGCAGTACTTC
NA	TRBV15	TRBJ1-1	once	CATSIRGRSPDTEAFF	TGTGCCACCAGCATAAGGGGACGGAGCCCAGACACTGAAGCTTTCTTT
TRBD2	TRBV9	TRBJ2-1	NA	CASSVATGGNEQFF	TGTGCCAGCAGCGTAGCTACGGGGGGGAATGAGCAGTTCTTC
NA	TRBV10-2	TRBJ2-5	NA	CASSDYIGRGGETQYF	TGCGCCAGCAGTGACTACATAGGGCGGGGAGGAGAGACCCAGTACTTC
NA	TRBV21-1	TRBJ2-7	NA	CASSKGRGGGWEQYF	TGTGCCAGCAGCAAAGGCCGCGGAGGGGGCTGGGAGCAGTACTTC
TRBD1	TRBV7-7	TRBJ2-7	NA	CASSRGTGGGYEQYF	TGTGCCAGCAGCAGAGGGACAGGGGGTGGGTACGAGCAGTACTTC
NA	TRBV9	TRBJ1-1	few	CASSVFRTYTEAFF	TGTGCCAGCAGCGTATTTAGGACCTACACTGAAGCTTTCTTT
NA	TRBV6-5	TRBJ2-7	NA	CASSYRPRGSLYEQYF	TGTGCCAGCAGTTACCGCCCGAGAGGGAGTTTGTACGAGCAGTACTTC
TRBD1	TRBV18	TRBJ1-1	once	CASSGQGDTEAFF	TGTGCCAGCTCAGGACAGGGGGACACTGAAGCTTTCTTT
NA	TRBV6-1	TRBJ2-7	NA	CASSEYTGTQSYEQYF	TGTGCCAGCAGTGAATATACCGGGACTCAGTCCTACGAGCAGTACTTC
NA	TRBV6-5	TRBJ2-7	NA	CASGPGIFYEQYF	TGTGCCAGCGGCCCCGGGATCTTCTACGAGCAGTACTTC
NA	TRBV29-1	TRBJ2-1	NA	CSVSSGIVDNEQFF	TGCAGCGTTAGTAGTGGGATCGTGGACAATGAGCAGTTCTTC
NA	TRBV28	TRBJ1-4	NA	CASSFGAGVNEKLFF	TGTGCCAGCAGTTTTGGCGCAGGTGTTAATGAAAAACTGTTTTTT
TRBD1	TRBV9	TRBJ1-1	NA	CASSPRTGGFTEAFF	TGTGCCAGCAGCCCCCGGACAGGGGGCTTCACTGAAGCTTTCTTT
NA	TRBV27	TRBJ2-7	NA	CASSLLPRGSSYEQYF	TGTGCCAGCAGTCTCCTTCCCCGCGGCAGCTCCTACGAGCAGTACTTC
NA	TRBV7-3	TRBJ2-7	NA	CASSFAVGTYEQYF	TGTGCCAGCAGCTTCGCGGTGGGGACCTACGAGCAGTACTTC
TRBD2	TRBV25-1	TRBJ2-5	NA	CASTLLAGGMETQYF	TGTGCCAGCACTCTCCTAGCGGGAGGAATGGAGACCCAGTACTTC
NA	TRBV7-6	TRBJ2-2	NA	CAGGPGELFF	TGTGCCGGCGGGCCCGGGGAGCTGTTTTTT
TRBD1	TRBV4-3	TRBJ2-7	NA	CASSQGTGEAEQYF	TGCGCCAGCAGCCAAGGGACAGGGGAGGCCGAGCAGTACTTC
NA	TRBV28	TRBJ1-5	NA	CASSLFSGASNQPQHF	TGTGCCAGCAGTTTATTTTCGGGGGCGTCGAATCAGCCCCAGCATTTT
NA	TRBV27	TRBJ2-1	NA	CASSPSGFEQFF	TGTGCCAGCAGTCCCTCAGGTTTCGAGCAGTTCTTC
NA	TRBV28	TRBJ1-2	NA	CASAVSAAHYGYTF	TGTGCCAGCGCAGTTTCGGCAGCCCACTATGGCTACACCTTC
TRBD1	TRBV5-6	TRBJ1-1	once	CASHRDRDMNTEAFF	TGTGCCAGCCACCGGGACAGAGATATGAACACTGAAGCTTTCTTT
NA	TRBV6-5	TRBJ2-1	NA	CASSRVGTDYNEQFF	TGTGCCAGCAGCCGAGTCGGGACTGACTACAATGAGCAGTTCTTC
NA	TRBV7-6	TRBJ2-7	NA	CASSFGSAYEQYF	TGTGCCAGCAGCTTCGGATCTGCCTACGAGCAGTACTTC
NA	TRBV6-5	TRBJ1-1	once	CASGFREGHTEAFF	TGTGCCAGCGGCTTCAGGGAGGGGCATACTGAAGCTTTCTTT
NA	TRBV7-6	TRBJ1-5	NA	CASSWGSNQPQHF	TGTGCCAGCAGCTGGGGGTCCAATCAGCCCCAGCATTTT
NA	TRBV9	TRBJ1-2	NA	CASSVGEVGAHYGYTF	TGTGCCAGCAGCGTAGGGGAGGTTGGGGCGCACTATGGCTACACCTTC
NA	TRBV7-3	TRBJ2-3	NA	CASSSGGGSTDTQYF	TGTGCCAGCAGCTCAGGTGGAGGGAGCACAGATACGCAGTATTTT
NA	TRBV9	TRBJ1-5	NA	CASSVSDSNQPQHF	TGTGCCAGCAGCGTCTCCGACAGCAATCAGCCCCAGCATTTT
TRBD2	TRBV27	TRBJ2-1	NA	CASSLIHLAGAYNEQFF	TGTGCCAGCAGTCTAATTCACCTAGCGGGGGCCTACAATGAGCAGTTCTTC